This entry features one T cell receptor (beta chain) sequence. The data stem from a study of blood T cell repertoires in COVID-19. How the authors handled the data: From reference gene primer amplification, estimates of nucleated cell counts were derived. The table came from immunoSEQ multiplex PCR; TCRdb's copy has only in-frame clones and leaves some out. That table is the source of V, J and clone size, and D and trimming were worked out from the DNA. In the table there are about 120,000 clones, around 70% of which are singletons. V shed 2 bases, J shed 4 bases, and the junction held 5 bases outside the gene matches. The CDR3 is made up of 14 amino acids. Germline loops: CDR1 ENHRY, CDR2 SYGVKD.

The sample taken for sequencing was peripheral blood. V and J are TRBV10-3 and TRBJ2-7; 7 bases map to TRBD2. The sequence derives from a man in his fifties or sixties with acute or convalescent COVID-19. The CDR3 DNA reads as TGTGCCATCAGTGAGGGCGGGAGTTTGTACGAGCAGTACTTC. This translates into CAISEGGSLYEQYF.